Following are 6 T cell receptor beta chains from one sample sequenced in a study of blood T cell repertoires in COVID-19. Clones were sequenced by immunoSEQ multiplex PCR, and TCRdb holds only the in-frame ones, with some missing. There are 200,000 or so clones in the sample; 81% occur only once, and more than 10% lies in the top ten. Sample: peripheral blood. These receptors were collected from a woman over 75 with COVID-19, enrolled during active disease.

This chain uses TRBV2 with TRBJ2-5, with 7 positions matching TRBD1. V dropped 6 bases and J dropped 1; count of bases not matched to a gene: 5. The CDR3 consists of 14 residues. CDR1 and CDR2 from the germline V gene are SNHLY and FYNNEI. CDR3 region: CASRVRQGQETQYF. In DNA form, the CDR3 reads TGTGCCAGCAGGGTTAGACAGGGCCAAGAGACCCAGTACTTC.

J is TRBJ1-3 and V is TRBV2; no reliable D call. The V gene's germline CDR1 is SNHLY and CDR2 FYNNEI. V lost 4 bases and J lost 4, with 14 bases in between. The CDR3 consists of 15 residues. The DNA for the CDR3 is TGTGCCAGCAGTGCGGCGGTGATGTTCGGAAACACCATATATTTT. Translation: CASSAAVMFGNTIYF. Drawing the rest from reference TRBV2 and TRBJ1-3, the complete variable domain is EPEVTQTPSHQVTQMGQEVILRCVPISNHLYFYWYRQILGQKVEFLVSFYNNEISEKSEIFDDQFSVERPDGSNFTLKIRSTKLEDSAMYFCASSAAVMFGNTIYFGEGSWLTVV.

In this sample, this clone turned up once. The V call is TRBV5-6, the J call TRBJ2-5; 7 bases are a match to TRBD1. Per the germline V gene, CDR1 is SGHDT and CDR2 is YYEEEE. With V trimmed by 3 bases and J by 0 bases, 8 bases remained unmatched. The CDR3 has 16 amino acids. This CDR3 is CASSSGTDPYQETQYF. The CDR3 DNA is TGTGCCAGCAGCTCCGGGACAGATCCGTACCAAGAGACCCAGTACTTC. Full variable domain (remainder filled in from reference TRBV5-6 and TRBJ2-5): DAGVTQSPTHLIKTRGQQVTLRCSPKSGHDTVSWYQQALGQGPQFIFQYYEEEERQRGNFPDRFSGHQFPNYSSELNVNALLLGDSALYLCASSSGTDPYQETQYFGPGTRLLVL.

This clone has a handful of counts. This chain links TRBV11-2 with TRBJ2-7; tentatively, D is TRBD1 (6 bases). The germline V and J ends were trimmed by 4 bases and 2 bases, with 9 bases remaining between them. The germline V gene encodes CDR1 SGHAT and CDR2 FQNNGV. The CDR3 consists of 13 residues. CDR3 nucleotides: TGTGCCAGCAGCTGGGACACTGCCTACGAGCAGTACTTC. Amino acids: CASSWDTAYEQYF.

The rearrangement uses TRBV11-2 and TRBJ2-5; D may be TRBD1 (5 bases). The germline V gene encodes CDR1 SGHAT and CDR2 FQNNGV. V was cut by 5 bases and J by 4 bases, with 14 bases left in between. The CDR3 covers 14 residues. CDR3 sequence (DNA): TGTGCCAGCAGCCCACTGGCGCAGGGAGAGACCCAGTACTTC. Residues: CASSPLAQGETQYF. Filled out from reference TRBV11-2 and TRBJ2-5, the complete variable domain reads EAGVAQSPRYKIIEKRQSVAFWCNPISGHATLYWYQQILGQGPKLLIQFQNNGVVDDSQLPKDRFSAERLKGVDSTLKIQPAKLEDSAVYLCASSPLAQGETQYFGPGTRLLVL.

The V and J genes are TRBV28 and TRBJ1-1; possible D gene TRBD1, 6 bases. The ends were cut back, 8 bases at V and 1 base at J, with 11 bases in the middle. CDR3 size: 13 residues. The germline V gene has CDR1 MDHEN and CDR2 SYDVKM. The CDR3 region has the DNA TGTGCCAGCGTCCCGGGACAGAACACTGAAGCTTTCTTT. Amino acid sequence: CASVPGQNTEAFF.